The 25 T cell receptor beta chains listed next were all sequenced from one sample in a study of blood T cell repertoires in COVID-19. Libraries were prepared by immunoSEQ multiplex PCR; TCRdb keeps only in-frame clonotypes and omits some of them. The top ten hold roughly 0.6% of the sample, which has 150,000 to 180,000 clones, 80% seen once. Sequencing used peripheral blood. All receptors come from a man in his 60s with acute or convalescent COVID-19.

The chain couples TRBV11-2 to TRBJ2-5; TRBD2 might be the D (6 bases). V lost 5 bases, J lost 0 bases, and 16 bases lay in between. The CDR3 totals 16 residues. In germline, CDR1 is SGHAT, CDR2 FQNNGV. The CDR3 loop is CASSRTTASYQETQYF. CDR3 bases: TGTGCCAGCAGCAGGACTACAGCGTCGTACCAAGAGACCCAGTACTTC.

The chain has TRBV28 and TRBJ1-5; perhaps TRBD1 as D (5 bases). The germline gives CDR1 MDHEN, CDR2 SYDVKM. V was trimmed by 6 bases and J by 11 bases, leaving 17 bases between them. The length of the CDR3 is 13 residues. The CDR3 coding sequence is TGTGCCAGCAGCTTAAGGGGACTGGGGGCCCAGCATTTT. This sequence encodes CASSLRGLGAQHF. Full variable domain (missing parts from reference TRBV28 and TRBJ1-5): DVKVTQSSRYLVKRTGEKVFLECVQDMDHENMFWYRQDPGLGLRLIYFSYDVKMKEKGDIPEGYSVSREKKERFSLILESASTNQTSMYLCASSLRGLGAQHFGDGTRLSIL.

The chain combines TRBV12-5 with TRBJ2-1; 11 nucleotides agree with TRBD2. The J segment lost 4 bases and the V segment lost 5 bases, leaving 7 bases of the junction unmatched. This CDR3 is 16 amino acids long. Germline V gene lookup returns CDR1 LGHNT and CDR2 FRNRAP. DNA of the CDR3: TGTGCTAGTGGTACGGGGACTAGCGGCTCGTACAATGAGCAGTTCTTC. It translates to CASGTGTSGSYNEQFF. The full variable domain, its missing parts supplied by reference TRBV12-5 and TRBJ2-1, is DARVTQTPRHKVTEMGQEVTMRCQPILGHNTVFWYRQTMMQGLELLAYFRNRAPLDDSGMPKDRFSAEMPDATLATLKIQPSEPRDSAVYFCASGTGTSGSYNEQFFGPGTRLTVL.

This clone came up once. The chain is built from TRBV9 and TRBJ1-2; D gene ambiguous. V was cut by 0 bases and J by 4 bases, with 16 bases left in between. Germline assignment: CDR1 SGDLS and CDR2 YYNGEE. This CDR3 contains 16 residues. The CDR3 region has the DNA TGTGCCAGCAGCGTAGACCCAGGCCCGATTCCCTATGGCTACACCTTC. Translated: CASSVDPGPIPYGYTF.

The chain joins TRBV4-2 to TRBJ2-5; 10 nucleotides match TRBD2. The CDR3 is 17 amino acids. After removal of 4 bases from V and 2 bases from J, the junction contained 10 bases not matched to a gene. Germline V gene lookup returns CDR1 LGHNA and CDR2 YNFKEQ. The CDR3 reads CASSPRASGGRQETQYF. DNA for the CDR3: TGTGCCAGCAGCCCGAGGGCTAGCGGGGGTAGACAAGAGACCCAGTACTTC.

This clone was seen only a few times. The sample carries other DNA sequences with the same CDR3. V is TRBV7-2 and J is TRBJ2-1, with TRBD2 identical over 7 bases. Germline CDR1 is SGHTA and CDR2 is FQGNSA. With 4 bases clipped from V and 3 bases from J, the junction kept 3 bases outside the gene matches. The CDR3 covers 14 residues. CDR3 in amino acids: CASSSGGFYNEQFF. Here the CDR3 DNA reads TGTGCCAGCAGCTCCGGGGGGTTCTACAATGAGCAGTTCTTC.

The rearrangement uses TRBV18 and TRBJ2-7; D may be TRBD2 (6 bases). Germline assignment: CDR1 KGHSH and CDR2 LQKENI. Trimming removed 4 bases at V and 6 bases at J, with 13 bases between. The CDR3 runs to 13 residues. CDR3 DNA: TGTGCCAGCTCACGGGACTCCCTCCTCGAGCAGTACTTC. Translated: CASSRDSLLEQYF.

The rearrangement uses TRBV5-5 and TRBJ2-4; 11 bases agree with TRBD2. V was pared by 2 bases and J by 4 bases, with 2 bases of the junction left unmatched. The CDR3 runs 15 residues. Germline V gives CDR1 SGHKS, CDR2 YYEKEE (reference sequence). The CDR3 here is CASSFVAGGKNIQYF. In DNA form, the CDR3 reads TGTGCCAGCAGCTTCGTAGCGGGAGGGAAAAACATTCAGTACTTC.

In this sample, this clone turned up a few times. The chain carries TRBV6-2 or TRBV6-3 and TRBJ1-5, with 7 bases matching TRBD1. J gave up 2 bases and V 5 bases, and 9 bases lay outside the gene matches. In germline, CDR1 is MNHEY, CDR2 SVGEGT. This CDR3 comprises 16 residues. The CDR3 sequence is CASSRGPGEGNQPQHF. The CDR3 DNA reads as TGTGCCAGCAGTAGGGGGCCGGGCGAGGGCAATCAGCCCCAGCATTTT.

The rearrangement joins TRBV2 to TRBJ1-6; D not certain. Deletions cut 3 bases from V and 6 bases from J, with 9 bases between. The CDR3 extends over 14 amino acids. CDR1 and CDR2 (germline): SNHLY, FYNNEI. In DNA form, the CDR3 reads TGTGCCAGCAGTGAGTCCGGGATTAATTCACCCCTCCACTTT. It translates to CASSESGINSPLHF.

The chain carries TRBV28 and TRBJ2-3, with 9 bases matching TRBD2. This CDR3 is built from 17 residues. Trimming cost V 1 base and J 1 base; bases outside gene matches: 6. Per the germline V gene, CDR1 is MDHEN and CDR2 is SYDVKM. This chain's CDR3 is CASSLSSGTSRTDTQYF. CDR3 coding DNA: TGTGCCAGCAGTTTATCCTCGGGGACTAGCCGCACAGATACGCAGTATTTT.

This clone was seen a single time. The rearrangement uses TRBV6-2 or TRBV6-3 and TRBJ1-5; 8 bases map to TRBD1. V lost 6 bases, J lost 2 bases, and 6 bases stayed unmatched. Germline assignment: CDR1 MNHEY and CDR2 SVGEGT. The CDR3 totals 15 residues. CDR3 sequence: CASSLDRVGNQPQHF. Here the CDR3 DNA reads TGTGCCAGCAGCTTGGACAGGGTCGGCAATCAGCCCCAGCATTTT.

The chain combines TRBV5-1 with TRBJ2-7; 14 nucleotides agree with TRBD2. Germline CDR1 is SGHRS and CDR2 is YFSETQ. Trimming took 5 bases from V and 5 from J; bases not matched to a gene: 9. The CDR3 length is 16 residues. The DNA of the CDR3 is TGCGCCAGCAGTGAACTGACTAGCGGGAGGGGCAACGAGCAGTACTTC. As protein: CASSELTSGRGNEQYF.

This clone came up once. The rearrangement uses TRBV27 and TRBJ2-1, with TRBD2 identical over 9 bases. Germline loops: CDR1 MNHEY, CDR2 SMNVEV (reference sequence). CDR3 length: 16 amino acids. The trim removed 0 bases at V and 6 bases at J, leaving 6 bases unmatched. For the CDR3, the DNA is TGTGCCAGCAGTTTATCTGGCGGGAGGGGCCTCAATGAGCAGTTCTTC. Its protein product is CASSLSGGRGLNEQFF.

The chain employs TRBV4-1 and TRBJ2-1; TRBD2 matches 8 bases. V shed 1 base, J shed 5 bases, and the junction held 10 bases outside the gene matches. CDR1 MGHRA and CDR2 YSYEKL come from the germline V gene. The CDR3 is made up of 17 amino acids. Written as DNA, the CDR3 is TGCGCCAGCAGCCAAGGTAATAGCGGGAACGCCAACAATGAGCAGTTCTTC. Translation gives CASSQGNSGNANNEQFF.

This chain uses TRBV4-3 with TRBJ1-4; 8 nucleotides align to TRBD1. Germline assignment: CDR1 LGHNA and CDR2 YSLEER. This CDR3 is built from 16 residues. The V and J ends lost 4 bases and 4 bases, in that order; junction bases with no gene match: 8. CDR3 nucleotide sequence: TGCGCCAGCAGCCGCGGGGGACAGGCTATTAATGAAAAACTGTTTTTT. Translation gives CASSRGGQAINEKLFF.

This sequence joins TRBV5-1 and TRBJ1-3, with D unclear. V was shortened by 2 bases and J by 4 bases, with 7 bases between the two germline ends. The CDR3 is 13 amino acids. Germline values: CDR1 SGHRS, CDR2 YFSETQ. The DNA of the CDR3 is TGCGCCAGCAGCTTCAGAGGAGGAAACACCATATATTTT. It yields the protein CASSFRGGNTIYF.

J is TRBJ1-1 and V is TRBV7-9; D is perhaps TRBD1 (5 bases). Germline-derived CDR1 and CDR2 are SEHNR and FQNEAQ (reference sequence). This CDR3 region has 13 residues. V was cut by 5 bases and J by 7 bases, with 14 bases left in between. The CDR3 reads CASSRAQESEAFF. For the CDR3, the DNA is TGTGCCAGCAGCAGGGCACAGGAGAGTGAAGCTTTCTTT.

The gene calls are TRBV6-4 and TRBJ1-5; D is unclear. The CDR3 runs 15 residues. V was trimmed by 4 bases and J by 0 bases, leaving 10 bases between them. Germline V gene sequence: CDR1 MRHNA, CDR2 SNTAGT. The CDR3 region is CASSGQIFSNQPQHF. The CDR3 DNA follows: TGTGCCAGCAGTGGTCAGATTTTTAGCAATCAGCCCCAGCATTTT.

V gene TRBV10-3 combines with J gene TRBJ1-6; tentatively, D is TRBD1 (6 bases). The ends were cut back, 3 bases at V and 4 bases at J, with 13 bases in the middle. This CDR3 contains 16 residues. The germline V gene has CDR1 ENHRY and CDR2 SYGVKD. The CDR3 coding sequence is TGTGCCATCAGTGACTCGGACAGACAATATAATTCACCCCTCCACTTT. Protein: CAISDSDRQYNSPLHF.

The chain carries TRBV28 and TRBJ2-7; 11 bases are a match to TRBD1. V shed 6 bases, J shed 5 bases, and the junction held 12 bases outside the gene matches. CDR1 is MDHEN and CDR2 is SYDVKM in the germline V gene. This CDR3 region has 16 residues. CDR3 sequence reads: CASRIAGTGGTHEQYF. The CDR3 bases are TGTGCCAGCAGAATAGCTGGGACAGGGGGAACCCACGAGCAGTACTTC. Full variable domain (outside the CDR3, taken from reference TRBV28 and TRBJ2-7): DVKVTQSSRYLVKRTGEKVFLECVQDMDHENMFWYRQDPGLGLRLIYFSYDVKMKEKGDIPEGYSVSREKKERFSLILESASTNQTSMYLCASRIAGTGGTHEQYFGPGTRLTVT.

The sample holds one count of this clone. This chain joins TRBV19 and TRBJ1-2, with TRBD1 matching over 7 bases. The CDR3 loop spans 13 amino acids. V lost 9 bases and J lost 4; bases outside the gene matches: 8. Germline loops: CDR1 LNHDA, CDR2 SQIVND (reference sequence). The CDR3 nucleotides read TGTGCCAGCAAAGAGGGACAGCTCTATGGCTACACCTTC. Protein product: CASKEGQLYGYTF.

The chain recombines TRBV15 with TRBJ2-5; D is perhaps TRBD1 (5 bases). Germline CDR1 LNHNV, CDR2 YYDKDF (reference sequence). Between the trimmed V and J ends, which lost 4 bases and 10 bases, there was a span of 25 bases. The CDR3 is 16 residues long. CDR3 sequence: CATSNPRTKGRGGQYF. The CDR3 coding sequence is TGTGCCACCAGCAACCCAAGGACAAAGGGTAGGGGTGGCCAGTACTTC. Full variable domain (remainder filled in from reference TRBV15 and TRBJ2-5): DAMVIQNPRYQVTQFGKPVTLSCSQTLNHNVMYWYQQKSSQAPKLLFHYYDKDFNNEADTPDNFQSRRPNTSFCFLDIRSPGLGDTAMYLCATSNPRTKGRGGQYFGPGTRLLVL.

The gene calls are TRBV6-1 and TRBJ1-2, with 12 nucleotides matching TRBD1. In germline, CDR1 is MNHNS, CDR2 SASEGT. Unmatched junction bases numbered 9, after V lost 4 bases and J lost 0 bases. The CDR3 is made up of 18 amino acids. The DNA of the CDR3 is TGTGCCAGCAGTGGAGTAGGGACAGGGGGCCTTGCTAACTATGGCTACACCTTC. Its protein product is CASSGVGTGGLANYGYTF.

The rearrangement joins TRBV5-4 to TRBJ2-1; 8 positions agree with TRBD2. Trimming cost V 1 base and J 2 bases; bases outside gene matches: 2. The CDR3 spans 15 residues. In germline, CDR1 is SGHNT, CDR2 YYREEE (reference sequence). Written as DNA, the CDR3 is TGTGCCAGCAGCTTGCGGGGGGGCGCCTACAATGAGCAGTTCTTC. Its protein is CASSLRGGAYNEQFF.